This T cell receptor beta chain was recorded in a study of blood T cells in healthy people across ages. For the second PCR, which ran for roughly 6 to 12 cycles, a sample-barcoded 5' primer and a J-beta primer mix were used. A 12-random-nucleotide template-switch adaptor tagged each cDNA molecule. TCRdb re-analysed the 5' RACE reads in MiXCR, keeping a single row per CDR3 protein. Among roughly 1.9 million distinct CDR3 sequences, about two fifths were seen once, and the ten largest hold 23%. Germline V gene sequence: CDR1 DFQATT, CDR2 SNEGSKA (reference sequence). Trimming at V came to 2 bases and at J to 2 bases, leaving 4 bases not matched to a gene. The CDR3 runs 14 residues.

The sequence was obtained from a human donor in good health. Material for sequencing was blood. The rearrangement joins TRBV20-1 to TRBJ2-5, with TRBD2 matching 8 bases. The CDR3, as DNA: TGCAGTGCTAGAAACGGGGGGGCTCAAGAGACCCAGTACTTC. It yields the protein CSARNGGAQETQYF.